Sequencing of this TCR beta chain was carried out in a study of molecular identifiers for immune sequencing clone quantification. Trimming at V came to 2 bases and at J to 6 bases, leaving 3 bases not matched to a gene. Germline V gene sequence: CDR1 LGHNA, CDR2 YSLEER. The CDR3 consists of 13 residues. This clonotype has just a few counts. From the PCR reads, TCRdb called clonotypes with MiXCR, one entry per CDR3 protein. The sample records hundreds of thousands of distinct CDR3 sequences, less than 30% being singletons. Sequenced material: naive CD8+ T cells from blood, with Jurkat cell RNA spiked in. The subset: FACS-sorted CD8+CD4-CCR7+CD45RA+ naive T cells. The sequence was obtained from a human donor in good health. Some libraries in this study had Jurkat cell RNA spiked in. The rearrangement uses TRBV4-3 and TRBJ2-7, with 8 bases matching TRBD1. The CDR3 DNA reads as TGCGCCAGCAGCCAAACCGACAGGGGCGAGCAGTACTTC. Translated: CASSQTDRGEQYF.